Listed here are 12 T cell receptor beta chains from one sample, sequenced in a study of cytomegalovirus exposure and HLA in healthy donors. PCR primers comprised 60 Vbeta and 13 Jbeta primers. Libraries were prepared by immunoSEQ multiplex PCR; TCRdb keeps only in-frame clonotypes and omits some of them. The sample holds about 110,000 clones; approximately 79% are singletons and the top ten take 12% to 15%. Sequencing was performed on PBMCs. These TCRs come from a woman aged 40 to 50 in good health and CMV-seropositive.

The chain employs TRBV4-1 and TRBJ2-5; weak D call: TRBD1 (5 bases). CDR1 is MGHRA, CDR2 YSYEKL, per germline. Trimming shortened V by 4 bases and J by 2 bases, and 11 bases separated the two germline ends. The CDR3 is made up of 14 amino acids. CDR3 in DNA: TGCGCCAGCAGCCCCTTGGGGCAGCAAGAGACCCAGTACTTC. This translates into CASSPLGQQETQYF.

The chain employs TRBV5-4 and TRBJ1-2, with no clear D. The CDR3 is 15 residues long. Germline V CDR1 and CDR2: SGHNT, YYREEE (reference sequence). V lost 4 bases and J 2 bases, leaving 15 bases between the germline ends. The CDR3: CASSTFSGGNYGYTF. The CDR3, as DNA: TGTGCCAGCAGCACTTTTTCAGGAGGGAACTATGGCTACACCTTC.

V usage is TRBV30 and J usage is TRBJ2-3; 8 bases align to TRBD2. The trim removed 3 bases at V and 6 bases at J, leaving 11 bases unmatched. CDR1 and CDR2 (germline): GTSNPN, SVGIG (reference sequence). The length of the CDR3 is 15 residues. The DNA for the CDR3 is TGTGCCTGGAGGCTGGCCGGGGGGGCCGCGGATACGCAGTATTTT. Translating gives CAWRLAGGAADTQYF.

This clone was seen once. The CDR3 loop reads CSVGRATNTEAFF. The CDR3 nucleotides read TGCAGCGTTGGGCGGGCGACGAACACTGAAGCTTTCTTT. J is TRBJ1-1 and V is TRBV29-1; D is unclear. Looked up from germline, CDR1 is SQVTM and CDR2 is ANQGSEA. Trimming removed 4 bases at V and 1 base at J, with 10 bases between. The CDR3 covers 13 residues.

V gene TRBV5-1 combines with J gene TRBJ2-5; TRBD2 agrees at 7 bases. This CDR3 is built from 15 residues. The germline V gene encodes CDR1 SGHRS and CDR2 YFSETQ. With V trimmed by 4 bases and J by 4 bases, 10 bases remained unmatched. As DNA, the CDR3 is TGCGCCAGCAGCAAGGGACGGGGGGAGAGAGAGACCCAGTACTTC. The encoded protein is CASSKGRGERETQYF.

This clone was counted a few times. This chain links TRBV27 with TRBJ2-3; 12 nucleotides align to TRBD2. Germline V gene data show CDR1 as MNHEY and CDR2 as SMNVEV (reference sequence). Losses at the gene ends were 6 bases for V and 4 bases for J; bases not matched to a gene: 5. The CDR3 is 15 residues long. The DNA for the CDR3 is TGTGCCAGCAGGCAGGGACTAGCGGGCTCAGATACGCAGTATTTT. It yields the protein CASRQGLAGSDTQYF.

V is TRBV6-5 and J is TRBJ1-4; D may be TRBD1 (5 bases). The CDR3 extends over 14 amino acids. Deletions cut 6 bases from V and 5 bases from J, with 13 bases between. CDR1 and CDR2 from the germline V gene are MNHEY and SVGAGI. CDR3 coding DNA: TGTGCCAGCAGATCAGGGTATGAGAATGAAAAACTGTTTTTT. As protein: CASRSGYENEKLFF.

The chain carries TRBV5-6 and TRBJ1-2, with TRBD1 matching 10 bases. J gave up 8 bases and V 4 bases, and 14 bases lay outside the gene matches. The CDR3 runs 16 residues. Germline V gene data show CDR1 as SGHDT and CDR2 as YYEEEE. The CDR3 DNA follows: TGTGCCAGCAGCCCCTACTCACGACAGGGGGCGCTCGGCTACACCTTC. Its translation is CASSPYSRQGALGYTF.

CDR3 loop: CASSSSGLGNEKLFF. CDR3 nucleotide sequence: TGTGCCAGTAGTAGTTCCGGACTGGGTAATGAAAAACTGTTTTTT. The rearrangement joins TRBV19 to TRBJ1-4; D not resolved. Germline V CDR1 and CDR2: LNHDA, SQIVND (reference sequence). This CDR3 contains 15 residues. V was pared by 4 bases and J by 4 bases, with 13 bases between.

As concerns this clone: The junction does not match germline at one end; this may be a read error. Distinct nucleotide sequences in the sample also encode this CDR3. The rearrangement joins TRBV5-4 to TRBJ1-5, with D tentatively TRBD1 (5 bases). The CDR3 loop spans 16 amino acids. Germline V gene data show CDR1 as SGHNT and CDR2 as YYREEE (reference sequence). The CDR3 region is CASSLGPFSDNQPQHF. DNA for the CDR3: TGTGCCAGTAGCTTGGGACCATTTAGCGACAATCAGCCCCAGCATTTT.

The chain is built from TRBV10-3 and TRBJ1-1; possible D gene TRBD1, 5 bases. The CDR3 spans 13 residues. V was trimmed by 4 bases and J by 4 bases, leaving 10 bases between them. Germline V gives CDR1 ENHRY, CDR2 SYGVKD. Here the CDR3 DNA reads TGTGCCATCAGTGTGGGGGAGGTCACTGAAGCTTTCTTT. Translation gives CAISVGEVTEAFF.

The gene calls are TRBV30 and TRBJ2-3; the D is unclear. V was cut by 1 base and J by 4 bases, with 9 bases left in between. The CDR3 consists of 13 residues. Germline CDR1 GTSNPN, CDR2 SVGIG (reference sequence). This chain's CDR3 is CAWSASNADTQYF. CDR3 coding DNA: TGTGCCTGGAGTGCATCAAATGCAGATACGCAGTATTTT. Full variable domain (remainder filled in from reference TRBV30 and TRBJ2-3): SQTIHQWPATLVQPVGSPLSLECTVEGTSNPNLYWYRQAAGRGLQLLFYSVGIGQISSEVPQNLSASRPQDRQFILSSKKLLLSDSGFYLCAWSASNADTQYFGPGTRLTVL.